The rows below give T cell receptor beta chains drawn from one sample of a study of shared clonotypes between healthy human individuals. Measured with immunoSEQ multiplex PCR; TCRdb has only the in-frame clones, and not every one. The data contain 2,100,000 or so clones, 90% to 97% of them singletons. The source material was naive CD4+ T cells sorted from blood. These receptors were obtained from a man younger than 35 in good health. CDR3s include the opening cysteine and the closing phenylalanine or tryptophan. D genes are given only for firm matches. Clone sizes are given selectively: once, few, many, or a class where the clone is expanded.

V,J,size,D,CDR3,DNA
TRBV6-5,TRBJ2-7,.,TRBD2,CASSSYSGRAYEQYF,TGTGCCAGCAGTTCCTACAGCGGGAGGGCCTACGAGCAGTACTTC
TRBV30,TRBJ1-1,.,.,CAWNRGRPEAFF,TGTGCCTGGAACCGGGGGCGCCCTGAAGCTTTCTTT
TRBV4-1,TRBJ2-1,.,TRBD2,CASSQVLAGANNEQFF,TGCGCCAGCAGCCAAGTACTAGCGGGGGCGAACAATGAGCAGTTCTTC
TRBV25-1,TRBJ2-5,.,TRBD2,CASSERASGGLQETQYF,TGTGCCAGCAGTGAAAGGGCTAGCGGGGGCCTCCAAGAGACCCAGTACTTC
TRBV4-3,TRBJ2-1,.,.,CASSQDLLESYNEQFF,TGCGCCAGCAGCCAAGATCTGTTGGAGTCCTACAATGAGCAGTTCTTC
TRBV5-1,TRBJ2-1,.,.,CASSLAPGLEGNEQFF,TGCGCCAGCAGCCTGGCCCCGGGTCTAGAAGGGAATGAGCAGTTCTTC
TRBV27,TRBJ2-5,.,TRBD1,CASSLYPHGTGAVQETQYF,TGTGCCAGCAGTTTATACCCCCACGGGACAGGAGCAGTCCAAGAGACCCAGTACTTC
TRBV5-1,TRBJ2-3,.,.,CASRRQGEATDTQYF,TGCGCCAGCAGACGTCAGGGGGAGGCCACAGATACGCAGTATTTT
TRBV11-2,TRBJ2-3,.,.,CASSLGAVTTKDTQYF,TGTGCCAGCAGCTTAGGTGCGGTAACCACAAAAGATACGCAGTATTTT
TRBV6-5,TRBJ1-6,.,.,CASSVPGRAPLHF,TGTGCCAGCAGTGTTCCGGGGAGGGCACCCCTCCACTTT
TRBV9,TRBJ2-3,.,.,CASSSRTPGRTDTQYF,TGTGCCAGCAGCTCCCGGACCCCTGGACGGACAGATACGCAGTATTTT
TRBV11-3,TRBJ2-2,.,TRBD2,CASSLGGRAGTGELFF,TGTGCCAGCAGCTTAGGCGGGAGGGCCGGAACCGGGGAGCTGTTTTTT
TRBV18,TRBJ2-1,.,TRBD2,CASSPQAGNPSYEQFF,TGTGCCAGCTCACCACAAGCGGGGAACCCATCATATGAGCAGTTCTTC
TRBV19,TRBJ1-3,.,.,CASSILGTTGNTIYF,TGTGCCAGTAGTATCCTTGGGACAACTGGAAACACCATATATTTT
TRBV30,TRBJ1-3,.,TRBD1,CAWSRDSLSGNTIYF,TGTGCCTGGAGTCGGGACAGTCTCTCTGGAAACACCATATATTTT
TRBV9,TRBJ2-4,.,TRBD1,CASSHDRELAKNIQYF,TGTGCCAGCAGCCACGACAGGGAGTTAGCCAAAAACATTCAGTACTTC
TRBV14,TRBJ2-6,.,.,CASSRQEFSGANVLTF,TGTGCCAGCAGTCGTCAGGAATTCTCTGGGGCCAACGTCCTGACTTTC
TRBV7-2,TRBJ2-7,.,.,CASSERLGLEQYF,TGTGCCAGCAGCGAGCGGCTGGGTCTCGAGCAGTACTTC
TRBV28,TRBJ2-3,.,TRBD2,CASSSYGTSGGASTDTQYF,TGTGCCAGCAGTTCCTACGGGACTAGCGGGGGGGCTAGCACAGATACGCAGTATTTT
TRBV19,TRBJ1-2,.,.,CASSMRWANYGYTF,TGTGCCAGTAGTATGAGGTGGGCTAACTATGGCTACACCTTC
TRBV11-2,TRBJ2-7,.,.,CASSLVTMGSGDLYEQYF,TGTGCCAGCAGCTTAGTAACCATGGGTTCGGGGGACCTATACGAGCAGTACTTC
TRBV6-5,TRBJ2-1,.,.,CASTTGQWKNEQFF,TGTGCCAGCACCACCGGACAGTGGAAGAATGAGCAGTTCTTC
TRBV2,TRBJ1-2,.,TRBD1,CASSTRDSSYGYTF,TGTGCCAGCAGTACTCGGGACAGTTCCTATGGCTACACCTTC
TRBV27,TRBJ2-7,.,.,CASSLRGLDEQYF,TGTGCCAGCAGTCTCAGGGGACTGGACGAGCAGTACTTC
TRBV7-2,TRBJ2-7,.,.,CASSLVQLEEQYF,TGTGCCAGCAGCTTAGTCCAGCTGGAAGAGCAGTACTTC
TRBV11-2,TRBJ2-1,.,.,CASSLAGPYNEQFF,TGTGCCAGCAGCTTAGCGGGGCCTTACAATGAGCAGTTCTTC
TRBV30,TRBJ2-7,.,.,CAWSFPGPAREQYF,TGTGCCTGGAGTTTCCCGGGGCCAGCGCGAGAGCAGTACTTC
TRBV11-2,TRBJ2-7,.,TRBD2,CASRKPGLAGGWQYF,TGTGCCAGCAGAAAACCGGGACTAGCGGGAGGCTGGCAGTACTTC
TRBV28,TRBJ1-5,.,.,CASSLTAGDQPQHF,TGTGCCAGCAGTTTAACCGCAGGGGACCAGCCCCAGCATTTT
TRBV11-2,TRBJ2-5,.,.,CASSFDLRETQYF,TGTGCCAGCAGCTTCGACCTCCGAGAGACCCAGTACTTC
TRBV7-7,TRBJ2-2,.,.,CASSLALHTGELFF,TGTGCTAGCAGCTTAGCATTGCACACCGGGGAGCTGTTTTTT
TRBV9,TRBJ2-1,once,TRBD2,CASSVGTSGASMIF,TGTGCCAGCAGCGTGGGGACTAGCGGGGCGAGCATGATCTTC
TRBV12-5,TRBJ1-6,few,.,CASGSFTNSPLHF,TGTGCTAGTGGGTCGTTTACGAATTCACCCCTCCACTTT
TRBV7-2,TRBJ2-3,.,TRBD1,CASRRTGGADTQYF,TGTGCCAGCAGACGGACAGGGGGCGCAGATACGCAGTATTTT
TRBV14,TRBJ1-2,.,.,CASSLGLNYGYTF,TGTGCCAGCAGCCTTGGCCTTAACTATGGCTACACCTTC